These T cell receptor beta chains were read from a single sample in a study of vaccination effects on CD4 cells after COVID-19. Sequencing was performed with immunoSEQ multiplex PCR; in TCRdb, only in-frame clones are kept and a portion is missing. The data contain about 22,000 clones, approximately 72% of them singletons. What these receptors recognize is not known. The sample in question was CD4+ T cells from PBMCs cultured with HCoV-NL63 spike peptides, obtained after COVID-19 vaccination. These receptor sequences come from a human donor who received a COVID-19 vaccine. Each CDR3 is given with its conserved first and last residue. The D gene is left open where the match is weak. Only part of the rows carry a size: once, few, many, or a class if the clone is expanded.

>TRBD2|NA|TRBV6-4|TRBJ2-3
CASSGLAGEGTDTQYF
TGTGCCAGCAGTGGGCTAGCGGGAGAAGGGACAGATACGCAGTATTTT
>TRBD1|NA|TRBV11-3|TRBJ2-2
CASSPGTGGYTGELFF
TGTGCCAGCAGCCCGGGGACAGGGGGCTACACCGGGGAGCTGTTTTTT
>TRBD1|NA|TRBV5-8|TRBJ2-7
CASSLTRDSRPAEQYF
TGTGCCAGCAGCTTAACCCGGGACAGCCGACCGGCCGAGCAGTACTTC
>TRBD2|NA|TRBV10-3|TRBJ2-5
CAISGTAGAETQYF
TGTGCCATCAGTGGCACAGCGGGAGCAGAGACCCAGTACTTC
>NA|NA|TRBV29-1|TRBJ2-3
CSVERGPTDTQYF
TGCAGCGTTGAGCGGGGCCCCACAGATACGCAGTATTTT
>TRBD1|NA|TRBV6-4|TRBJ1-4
CASSERPSGGTNEKLFF
TGTGCCAGCAGTGAGAGACCATCAGGGGGAACCAATGAAAAACTGTTTTTT
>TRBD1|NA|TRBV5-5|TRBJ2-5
CASSHGDRHGETQYF
TGTGCCAGCAGCCACGGGGACAGGCATGGAGAGACCCAGTACTTC
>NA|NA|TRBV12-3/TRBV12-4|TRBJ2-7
CASSSGFTYEQYF
TGTGCCAGCAGTTCAGGCTTTACCTACGAGCAGTACTTC
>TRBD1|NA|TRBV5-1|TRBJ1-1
CASTYLPRGGSEAFF
TGCGCCAGCACCTACTTACCCAGGGGGGGGTCTGAAGCTTTCTTT
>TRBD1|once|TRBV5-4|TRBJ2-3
CASSAGQASTDTQYF
TGTGCCAGCAGCGCGGGACAGGCTAGCACAGATACGCAGTATTTT
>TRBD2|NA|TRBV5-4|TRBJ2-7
CASSFSSGTVYEQYF
TGTGCCAGCAGCTTCTCTAGCGGGACAGTCTACGAGCAGTACTTC
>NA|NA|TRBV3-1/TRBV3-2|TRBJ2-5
CASSQVKGGETQYF
TGTGCCAGCAGCCAAGTGAAGGGAGGAGAGACCCAGTACTTC
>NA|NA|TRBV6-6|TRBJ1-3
CASSLTQMRAGNTIYF
TGTGCCAGCAGTTTGACTCAAATGCGGGCTGGAAACACCATATATTTT
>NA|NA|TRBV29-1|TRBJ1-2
CSVTHEQGKDGYTF
TGCAGCGTTACCCATGAACAGGGAAAAGATGGCTACACCTTC
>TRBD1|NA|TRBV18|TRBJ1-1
CASSPLGQGGNTEAFF
TGTGCCAGCTCACCATTAGGTCAGGGGGGAAACACTGAAGCTTTCTTT
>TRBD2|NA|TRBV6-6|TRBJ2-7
CASSYAGGDYEQYF
TGTGCCAGCAGTTACGCGGGAGGGGACTACGAGCAGTACTTC
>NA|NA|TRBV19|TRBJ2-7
CASSTWRSSYEQYF
TGTGCCAGTAGTACGTGGCGGAGCTCCTACGAGCAGTACTTC
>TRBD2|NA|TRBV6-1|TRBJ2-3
CASSEPSGGLPSTDTQYF
TGTGCCAGCAGTGAACCTAGCGGGGGACTTCCTAGCACAGATACGCAGTATTTT
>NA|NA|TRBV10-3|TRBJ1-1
CAITHRERTEAFF
TGTGCCATCACCCACAGGGAACGGACTGAAGCTTTCTTT
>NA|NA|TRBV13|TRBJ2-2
CASSLVTGELFF
TGTGCCAGCAGCTTGGTCACCGGGGAGCTGTTTTTT
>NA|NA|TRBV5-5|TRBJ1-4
CASSLGPQGTNEKLFF
TGTGCCAGCAGCTTGGGCCCACAGGGTACTAATGAAAAACTGTTTTTT
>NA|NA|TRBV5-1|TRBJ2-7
CASSLLISSYEQYF
TGCGCCAGCAGCTTACTAATCAGCTCCTACGAGCAGTACTTC
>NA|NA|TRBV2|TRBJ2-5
CASSQNRVAETQYF
TGTGCCAGCAGCCAGAACAGGGTCGCTGAGACCCAGTACTTC
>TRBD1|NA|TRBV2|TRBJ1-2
CASSEVQTGGGGYTF
TGTGCCAGCAGTGAAGTTCAGACAGGGGGAGGAGGCTACACCTTC
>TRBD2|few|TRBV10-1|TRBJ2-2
CASSDPGLAGNTGELFF
TGCGCCAGCAGTGACCCCGGACTAGCGGGGAACACCGGGGAGCTGTTTTTT
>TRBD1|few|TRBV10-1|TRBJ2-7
CASSDAGTGALEQYF
TGCGCCAGCAGTGACGCCGGAACAGGGGCTCTCGAGCAGTACTTC
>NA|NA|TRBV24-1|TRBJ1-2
CATRDTLEGYTF
TGTGCCACCAGGGACACTCTGGAAGGCTACACCTTC
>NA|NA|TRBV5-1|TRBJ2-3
CASSGLGGTDTQYF
TGCGCCAGCAGCGGCCTAGGGGGCACAGATACGCAGTATTTT
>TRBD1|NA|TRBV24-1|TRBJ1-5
CATSARGQGDQPQHF
TGTGCCACCAGTGCAAGAGGACAGGGCGATCAGCCCCAGCATTTT
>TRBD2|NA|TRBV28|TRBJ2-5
CASSLVAGGQQETQYF
TGTGCCAGCAGTTTGGTTGCGGGAGGGCAACAAGAGACCCAGTACTTC
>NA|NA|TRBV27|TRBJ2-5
CASSFRVRETQYF
TGTGCCAGCAGTTTTAGGGTACGCGAGACCCAGTACTTC
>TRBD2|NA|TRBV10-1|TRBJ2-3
CASSVGLAATDTQYF
TGCGCCAGCAGTGTCGGACTAGCGGCCACAGATACGCAGTATTTT